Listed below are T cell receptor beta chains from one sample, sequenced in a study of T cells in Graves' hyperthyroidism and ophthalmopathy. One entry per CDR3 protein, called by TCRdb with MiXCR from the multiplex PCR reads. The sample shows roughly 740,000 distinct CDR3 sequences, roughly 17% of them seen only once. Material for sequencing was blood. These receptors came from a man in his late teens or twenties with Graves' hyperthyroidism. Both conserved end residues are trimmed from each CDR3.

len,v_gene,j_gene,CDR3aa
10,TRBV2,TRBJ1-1,ASRQPPTEAF
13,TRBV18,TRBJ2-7,ASSDSERAYYEQY
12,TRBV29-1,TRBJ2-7,SVTFQGASYEQY
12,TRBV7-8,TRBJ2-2,ASSLVDTAGELF
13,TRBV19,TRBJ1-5,ASSMTGGEDQPQH
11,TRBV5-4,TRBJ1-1,ASSLSYGGEAF
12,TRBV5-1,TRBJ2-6,ASGVGTGANVLT
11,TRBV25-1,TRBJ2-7,ASSGYRGPEQY
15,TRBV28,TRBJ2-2,ASEQTVNRGGTGELF
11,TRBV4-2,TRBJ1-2,ASSQGSFYGYT
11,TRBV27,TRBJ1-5,ASSLDEAQPQH
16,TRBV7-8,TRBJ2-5,ASRLTRTSGSSQETQY
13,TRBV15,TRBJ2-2,ATSRWTGNTGELF
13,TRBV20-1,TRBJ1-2,SARPLAQGAYGYT
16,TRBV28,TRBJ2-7,ASSSYWGGQGWSYEQY